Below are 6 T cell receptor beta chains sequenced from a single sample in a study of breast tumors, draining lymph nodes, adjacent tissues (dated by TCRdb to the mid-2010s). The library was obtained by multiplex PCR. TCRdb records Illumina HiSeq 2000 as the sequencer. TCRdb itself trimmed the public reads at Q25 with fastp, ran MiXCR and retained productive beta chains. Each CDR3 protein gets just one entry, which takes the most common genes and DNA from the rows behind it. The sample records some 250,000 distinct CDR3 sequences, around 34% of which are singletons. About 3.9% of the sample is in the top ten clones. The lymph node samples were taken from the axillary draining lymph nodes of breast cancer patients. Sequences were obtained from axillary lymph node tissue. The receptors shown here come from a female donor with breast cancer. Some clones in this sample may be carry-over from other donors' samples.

The CDR3 region is CASSRRGGANEKLFF. CDR3 bases: TGTGCCAGCAGCCGACGGGGGGGGGCGAATGAAAAACTGTTTTTT. This chain uses TRBV13 with TRBJ1-4, with D tentatively TRBD1 (6 bases). The V and J ends lost 5 bases and 5 bases respectively, with 15 bases between them. The CDR3 runs 15 residues. Germline CDR1 and CDR2: PRHDT and FYEKMQ (reference sequence).

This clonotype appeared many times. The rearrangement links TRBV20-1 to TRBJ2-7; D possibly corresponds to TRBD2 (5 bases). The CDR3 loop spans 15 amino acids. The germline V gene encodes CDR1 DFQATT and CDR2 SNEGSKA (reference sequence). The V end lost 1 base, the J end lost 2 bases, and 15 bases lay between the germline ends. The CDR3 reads CSARATGNYPYEQYF. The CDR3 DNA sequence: TGCAGTGCTAGAGCAACCGGGAACTACCCCTACGAGCAGTACTTC.

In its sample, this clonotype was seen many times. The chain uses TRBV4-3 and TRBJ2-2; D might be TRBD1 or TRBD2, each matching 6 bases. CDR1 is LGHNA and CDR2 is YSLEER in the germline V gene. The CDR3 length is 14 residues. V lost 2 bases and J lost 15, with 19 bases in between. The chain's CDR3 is CASSQSGRTGGMFF. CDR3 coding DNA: TGCGCCAGCAGCCAATCCGGCAGGACCGGGGGCATGTTTTTT.

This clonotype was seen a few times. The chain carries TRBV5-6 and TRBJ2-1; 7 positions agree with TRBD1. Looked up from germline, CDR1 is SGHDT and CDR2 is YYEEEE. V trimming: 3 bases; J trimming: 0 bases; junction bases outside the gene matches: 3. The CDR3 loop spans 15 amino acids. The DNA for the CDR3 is TGTGCCAGCAGCTGGGACAGAAGCTCCTACAATGAGCAGTTCTTC. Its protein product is CASSWDRSSYNEQFF.

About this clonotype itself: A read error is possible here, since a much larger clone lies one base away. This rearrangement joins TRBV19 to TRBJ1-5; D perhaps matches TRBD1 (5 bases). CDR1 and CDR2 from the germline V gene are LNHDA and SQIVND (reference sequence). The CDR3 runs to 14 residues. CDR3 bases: TGTGCCAGCGCAACCCAGGGTAGCAATCAGTCCCAGCATTTT. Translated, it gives CASATQGSNQSQHF.

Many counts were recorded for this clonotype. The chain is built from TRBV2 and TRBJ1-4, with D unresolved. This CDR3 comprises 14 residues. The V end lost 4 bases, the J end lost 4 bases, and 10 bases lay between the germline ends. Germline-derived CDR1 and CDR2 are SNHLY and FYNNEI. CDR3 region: CASSVGRGNEKLFF. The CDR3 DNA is TGTGCCAGCAGTGTTGGACGGGGTAATGAAAAACTGTTTTTT.